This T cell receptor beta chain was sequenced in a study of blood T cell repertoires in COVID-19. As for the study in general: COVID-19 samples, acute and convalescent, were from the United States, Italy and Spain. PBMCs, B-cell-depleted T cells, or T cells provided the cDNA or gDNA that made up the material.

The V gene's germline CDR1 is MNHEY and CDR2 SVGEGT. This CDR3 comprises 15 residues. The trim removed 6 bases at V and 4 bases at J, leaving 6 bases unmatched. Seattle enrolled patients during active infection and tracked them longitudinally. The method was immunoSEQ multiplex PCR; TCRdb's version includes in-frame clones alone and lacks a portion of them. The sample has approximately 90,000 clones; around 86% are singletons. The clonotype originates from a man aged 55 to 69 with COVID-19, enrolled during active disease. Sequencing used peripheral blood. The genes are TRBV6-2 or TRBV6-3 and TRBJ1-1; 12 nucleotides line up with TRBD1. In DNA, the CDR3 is TGTGCCAGCAGCGGGGACAGGGGGCGAGCCACTGAAGCTTTCTTT. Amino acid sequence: CASSGDRGRATEAFF.